The clone carrying this T cell receptor (beta chain) was picked up a small number of times. The CDR3 spans 10 residues. V lost 7 bases, J lost 2 bases, and 4 bases lay in between. Germline V lookup: CDR1 SQVTM, CDR2 ANQGSEA. This sample is part of a study of beta chain features in type 1 diabetes. Since all of the isolated RNA was reverse transcribed, expressed TCRB transcripts were what got sequenced. Assay used: immunoSEQ multiplex PCR; TCRdb lists only in-frame clones, some missing. The top ten clones hold roughly 1.3% of a sample with some 220,000 clones, roughly 10% of them seen once. V and J are TRBV29-1 and TRBJ2-3, with D unresolved. The source of this sequence is a young man in good health. Sequencing was carried out using central memory CD4+ T cells from blood. The CDR3 region is CSGVTDTQYF. Written as DNA, the CDR3 is TGCAGCGGCGTCACAGATACGCAGTATTTT.